This note documents a single T cell receptor beta chain sequence. Germline V lookup: CDR1 MRHNA, CDR2 SNTAGT. The CDR3 runs 11 residues. Trimming cost V 7 bases and J 7 bases, with 8 bases left between them. Source study methods: Estimation of nucleated cell counts relied on the amplification of reference gene primers. Clones were sequenced by immunoSEQ multiplex PCR, and TCRdb holds only the in-frame ones, with some missing. From that table come the V and J calls and clone size; the DNA was used to work out D and trimming. This sample has some 100,000 clones; more than 75% occur once, and the top ten carry around 10%. This sample stems from a study of blood T cell repertoires in COVID-19. Across the study: Whether acute or convalescent, the COVID-19 samples came from the United States, Italy and Spain. Sample material is recorded as cDNA or gDNA derived from T cells, B-cell-depleted T cells, or PBMCs.

The chain uses TRBV6-4 and TRBJ1-5; unclear D gene. Sequencing input: peripheral blood. The clonotype originates from a man over 45 with acute or convalescent COVID-19. CDR3 DNA: TGTGCCAGCATTTTGAGGCAGCCCCAGCATTTT. Encoded protein: CASILRQPQHF.